The sequence of this T cell receptor (beta chain) was determined in a study of T cells expressing NK-cell markers. Study-wide points: In a group of 5 to 7 donors, dominant NKG2C+ clonotypes represented about 1.0-7.5% of CD8+ T cells.

On this clonotype itself: Its antigen is undetermined.

This CDR3 region has 15 residues. Per germline, CDR1 LNHDA and CDR2 SQIVND (reference sequence). 5'RACE template switching built TCR beta cDNA with unique molecular identifiers. TCRdb re-called the 5' RACE reads and gives one entry per CDR3 protein, without DNA. This repertoire includes about 400,000 distinct CDR3 sequences. The TCR comes from a woman aged 45-60 years in good health. The material sequenced was blood T cells: a sorted CD56 or NKG2C T cell subset, CD4+ or CD8+ T cells, or bulk PBMC T cells (not recorded which). The chain combines TRBV19 with TRBJ2-2; TCRdb gives TRBD1 as the D gene, but with no DNA this cannot be confirmed. The CDR3 loop is CASRDRRSNTGELFF.